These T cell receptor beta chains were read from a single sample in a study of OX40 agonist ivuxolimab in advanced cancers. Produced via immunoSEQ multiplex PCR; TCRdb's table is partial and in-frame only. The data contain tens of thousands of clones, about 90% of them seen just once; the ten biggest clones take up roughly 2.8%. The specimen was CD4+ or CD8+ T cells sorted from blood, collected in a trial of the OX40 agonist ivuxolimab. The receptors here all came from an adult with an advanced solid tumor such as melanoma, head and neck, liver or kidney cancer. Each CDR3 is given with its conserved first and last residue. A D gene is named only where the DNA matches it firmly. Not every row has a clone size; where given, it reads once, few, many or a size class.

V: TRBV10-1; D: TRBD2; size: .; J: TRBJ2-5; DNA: TGCGCCAGCAGTGATCTAGCGGGGGATTCCCAAGAGACCCAGTACTTC; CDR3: CASSDLAGDSQETQYF
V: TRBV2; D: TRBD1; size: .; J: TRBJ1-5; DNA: TGTGCCAGCCAAGGACAGGCCCGCAATCAGCCCCAGCATTTT; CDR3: CASQGQARNQPQHF
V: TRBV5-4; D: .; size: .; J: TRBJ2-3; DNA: TGTGCCAGCAGCTTGGCAGATACGCAGTATTTT; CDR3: CASSLADTQYF
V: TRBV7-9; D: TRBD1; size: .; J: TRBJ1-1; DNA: TGTGCCAGCAGCTGGGGACAGGTGAACACTGAAGCTTTCTTT; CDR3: CASSWGQVNTEAFF
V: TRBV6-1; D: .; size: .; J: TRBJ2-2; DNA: TGTGCCAGCAGTGAAGTGGGGATGGCCACCGGGGAGCTGTTTTTT; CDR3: CASSEVGMATGELFF
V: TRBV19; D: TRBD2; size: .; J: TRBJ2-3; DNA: TGTGCCGTGGGGGGGAGCACAGATACGCAGTATTTT; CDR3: CAVGGSTDTQYF
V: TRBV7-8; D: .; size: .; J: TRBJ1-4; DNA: TGTGCCAGCAGCTTACGCGCTAGTACCGGGACTAATGAAAAACTGTTTTTT; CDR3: CASSLRASTGTNEKLFF
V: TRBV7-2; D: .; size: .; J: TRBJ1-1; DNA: TGTGCCAGCAGCTTAGAGGGATGGACTGAAGCTTTCTTT; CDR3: CASSLEGWTEAFF
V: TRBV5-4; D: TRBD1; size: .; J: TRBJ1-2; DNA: TGTGCCAGCAGACGGGACAGCCCATCCTATGGCTACACCTTC; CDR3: CASRRDSPSYGYTF
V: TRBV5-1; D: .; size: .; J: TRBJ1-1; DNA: TGCGCCAGCAGCTTGGTCGTCGGGGACACTGAAGCTTTCTTT; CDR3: CASSLVVGDTEAFF
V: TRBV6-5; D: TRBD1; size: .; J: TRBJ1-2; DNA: TGTGCCAGCAGTTACACCGGACAGGGAAACTATGGCTACACCTTC; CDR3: CASSYTGQGNYGYTF
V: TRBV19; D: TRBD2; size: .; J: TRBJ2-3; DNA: TGTGCCAGTAGTATGGAGCGGGGGGGTGCAGATACGCAGTATTTT; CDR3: CASSMERGGADTQYF
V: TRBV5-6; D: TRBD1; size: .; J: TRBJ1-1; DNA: TGTGCCAGCAGCGCCCGTCGACAGGGTTGGGACACTGAAGCTTTCTTT; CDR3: CASSARRQGWDTEAFF
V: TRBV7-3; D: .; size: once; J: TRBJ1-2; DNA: TGTGCCAGCAGCCCGGGGGCCTTCTTCTATGGCTACACCTTC; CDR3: CASSPGAFFYGYTF
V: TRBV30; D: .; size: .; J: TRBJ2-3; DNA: TGTGCCTGGAGTGGAGGAGGACCTATAAGCACAGATACGCAGTATTTT; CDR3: CAWSGGGPISTDTQYF
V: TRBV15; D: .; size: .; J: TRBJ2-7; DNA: TGTGCCACCAGCAGAGTAGCGGCAGGGGTTTACGAGCAGTACTTC; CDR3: CATSRVAAGVYEQYF
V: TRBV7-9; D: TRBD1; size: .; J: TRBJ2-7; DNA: TGTGCCACCCGGACAGGCGGCGGCTACGAGCAGTACTTC; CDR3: CATRTGGGYEQYF
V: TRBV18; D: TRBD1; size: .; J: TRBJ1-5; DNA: TGTGCCAGCTCCCCTACAGGGGACCAGCCCCAGCATTTT; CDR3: CASSPTGDQPQHF
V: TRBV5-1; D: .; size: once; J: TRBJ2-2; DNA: TGCGCCAGCAGCCCCCTCGCAGGGACATCCACCGGGGAGCTGTTTTTT; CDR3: CASSPLAGTSTGELFF
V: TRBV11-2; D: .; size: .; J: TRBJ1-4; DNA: TGTGCCAGCAGCTTAGGGGGCAGGGGAGAGGAAAAACTGTTTTTT; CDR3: CASSLGGRGEEKLFF
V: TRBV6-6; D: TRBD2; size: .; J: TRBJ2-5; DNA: TGTGCCAGCAACACCCCCACTAGCGGCCAAGAGACCCAGTACTTC; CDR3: CASNTPTSGQETQYF
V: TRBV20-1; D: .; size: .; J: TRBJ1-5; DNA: TGCAGTGCTATCGTGGTCGGGCCCCAGCATTTT; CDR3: CSAIVVGPQHF